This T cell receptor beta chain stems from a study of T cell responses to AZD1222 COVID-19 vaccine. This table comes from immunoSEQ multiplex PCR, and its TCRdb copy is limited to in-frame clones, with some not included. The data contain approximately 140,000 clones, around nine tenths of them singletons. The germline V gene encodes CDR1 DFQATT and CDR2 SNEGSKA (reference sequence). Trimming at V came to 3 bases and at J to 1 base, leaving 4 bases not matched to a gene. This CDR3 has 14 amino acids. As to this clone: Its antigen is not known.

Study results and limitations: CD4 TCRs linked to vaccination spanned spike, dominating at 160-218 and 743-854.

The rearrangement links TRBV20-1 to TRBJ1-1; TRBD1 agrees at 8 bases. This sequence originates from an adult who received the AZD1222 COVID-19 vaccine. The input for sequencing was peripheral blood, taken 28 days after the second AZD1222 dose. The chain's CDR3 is CSASEGQANTEAFF. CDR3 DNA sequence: TGCAGTGCTAGTGAGGGACAGGCGAACACTGAAGCTTTCTTT.